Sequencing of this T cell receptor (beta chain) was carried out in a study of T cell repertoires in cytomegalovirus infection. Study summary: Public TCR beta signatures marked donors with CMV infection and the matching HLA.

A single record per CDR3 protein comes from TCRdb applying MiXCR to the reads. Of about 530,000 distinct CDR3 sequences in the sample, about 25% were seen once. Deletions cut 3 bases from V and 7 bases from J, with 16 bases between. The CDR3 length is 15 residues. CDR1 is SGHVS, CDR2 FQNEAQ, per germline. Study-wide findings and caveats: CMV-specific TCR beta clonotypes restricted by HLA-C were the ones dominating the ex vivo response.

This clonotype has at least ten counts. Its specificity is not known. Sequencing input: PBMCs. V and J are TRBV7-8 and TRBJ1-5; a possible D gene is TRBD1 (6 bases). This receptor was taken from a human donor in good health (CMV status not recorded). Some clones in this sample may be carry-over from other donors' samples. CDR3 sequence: CASSLEQGPGQPQHF. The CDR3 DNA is TGTGCCAGCAGCTTGGAACAGGGCCCGGGCCAGCCCCAGCATTTT. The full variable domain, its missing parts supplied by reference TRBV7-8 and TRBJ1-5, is GAGVSQSPRYKVAKRGQDVALRCDPISGHVSLFWYQQALGQGPEFLTYFQNEAQLDKSGLPSDRFFAERPEGSVSTLKIQRTQQEDSAVYLCASSLEQGPGQPQHFGDGTRLSIL.